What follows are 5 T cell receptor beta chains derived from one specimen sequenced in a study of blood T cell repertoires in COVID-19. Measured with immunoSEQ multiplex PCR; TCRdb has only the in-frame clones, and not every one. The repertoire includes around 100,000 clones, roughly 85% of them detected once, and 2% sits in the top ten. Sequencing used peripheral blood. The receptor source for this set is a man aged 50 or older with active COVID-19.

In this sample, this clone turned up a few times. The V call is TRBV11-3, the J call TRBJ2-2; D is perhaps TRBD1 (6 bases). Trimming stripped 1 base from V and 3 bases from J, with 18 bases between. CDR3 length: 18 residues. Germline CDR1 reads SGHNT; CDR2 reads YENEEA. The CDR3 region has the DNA TGTGCCAGCAGCTTAGCAAGCTTTACAGGGATCGACACCGGGGAGCTGTTTTTT. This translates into CASSLASFTGIDTGELFF.

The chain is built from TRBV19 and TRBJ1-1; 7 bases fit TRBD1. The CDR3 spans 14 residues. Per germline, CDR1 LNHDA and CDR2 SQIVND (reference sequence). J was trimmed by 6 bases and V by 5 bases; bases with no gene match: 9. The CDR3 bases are TGTGCCAGTAGTGAAAGGGGGCGGTCGTCTGAAGCTTTCTTT. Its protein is CASSERGRSSEAFF.

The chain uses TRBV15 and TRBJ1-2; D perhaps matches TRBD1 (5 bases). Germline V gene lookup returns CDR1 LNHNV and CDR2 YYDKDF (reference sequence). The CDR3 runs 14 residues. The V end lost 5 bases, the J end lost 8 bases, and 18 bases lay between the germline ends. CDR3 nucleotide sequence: TGTGCCACCAGCCCGATCGGGGGGATTGGAGGCTACACCTTC. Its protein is CATSPIGGIGGYTF. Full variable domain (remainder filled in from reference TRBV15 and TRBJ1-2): DAMVIQNPRYQVTQFGKPVTLSCSQTLNHNVMYWYQQKSSQAPKLLFHYYDKDFNNEADTPDNFQSRRPNTSFCFLDIRSPGLGDTAMYLCATSPIGGIGGYTFGSGTRLTVV.

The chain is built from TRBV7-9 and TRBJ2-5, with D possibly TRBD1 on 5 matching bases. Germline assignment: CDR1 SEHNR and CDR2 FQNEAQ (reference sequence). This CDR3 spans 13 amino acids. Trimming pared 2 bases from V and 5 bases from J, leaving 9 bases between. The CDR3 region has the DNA TGTGCCAGCAGCTTACCACAGGTTGAGACCCAGTACTTC. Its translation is CASSLPQVETQYF.

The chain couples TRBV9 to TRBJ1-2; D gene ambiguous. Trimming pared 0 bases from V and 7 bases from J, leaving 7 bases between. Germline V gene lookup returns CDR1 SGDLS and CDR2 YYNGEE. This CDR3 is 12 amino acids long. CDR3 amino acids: CASSVVSSGYTF. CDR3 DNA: TGTGCCAGCAGCGTAGTCTCCTCTGGCTACACCTTC.